This TCR beta chain was observed in a study of blood T cell repertoires in COVID-19. Study-level information: T cells, B-cell-depleted T cells, or PBMCs supplied cDNA or gDNA.

Clones were sequenced by immunoSEQ multiplex PCR, and TCRdb holds only the in-frame ones, with some missing. Of about 170,000 clones listed, 80% to 90% were seen once; the top ten hold approximately 10%. V shed 4 bases, J shed 2 bases, and the junction held 10 bases outside the gene matches. The CDR3 spans 16 residues. Germline V gene data show CDR1 as MRHNA and CDR2 as SNTAGT. In Seattle, patients joined the study during active infection and were tracked longitudinally. The source is a woman in her sixties with COVID-19, enrolled during active disease. This chain uses TRBV6-4 with TRBJ2-7; 8 positions agree with TRBD2. Specimen: peripheral blood. The CDR3 DNA reads as TGTGCCAGCAGTGTCCTAAAGCGGGGGATCACCTACGAGCAGTACTTC. Protein sequence: CASSVLKRGITYEQYF.